Listed below are T cell receptor beta chains from one sample, sequenced in a study of blood T cell repertoires in COVID-19. Repertoires were generated with immunoSEQ multiplex PCR, while TCRdb's copy carries only in-frame clones and drops some. This table holds 300,000 to 450,000 clones, over 75% found once. Sequencing was carried out using peripheral blood. Receptor source: a woman aged 25 to 45 with COVID-19, enrolled during active disease. CDR3s include the opening cysteine and the closing phenylalanine or tryptophan. D genes are given only for firm matches. Part of the rows lack a size; the others show once, few, many or a class for expanded clones.

clone size	J gene	D gene	V gene	CDR3 DNA	CDR3 protein
.	TRBJ2-7	.	TRBV5-1	TGCGCCAGCAGCTGGGGAGAAGGACCCAGCGAGCAGTACTTC	CASSWGEGPSEQYF
.	TRBJ1-6	.	TRBV6-5	TGTGCCAGCAGTTACAGAACCGAGTATAATTCACCCCTCCACTTT	CASSYRTEYNSPLHF
.	TRBJ2-2	TRBD2	TRBV11-3	TGTGCCAGCAGCCCCGGGACTAGCTTGACCGGGGAGCTGTTTTTT	CASSPGTSLTGELFF
.	TRBJ2-2	.	TRBV5-6	TGTGCCAGCAGTAGGACAGACGAAAACACCGGGGAGCTGTTTTTT	CASSRTDENTGELFF
.	TRBJ2-4	TRBD1	TRBV19	TGTGCCAGTAGTATAGGGGACAGTCGGGGCATTCAGTACTTC	CASSIGDSRGIQYF
once	TRBJ2-1	TRBD1	TRBV27	TGTGCCAGCAGTTCACCGGGACAGGGGTCATTCGAGCAGTTCTTC	CASSSPGQGSFEQFF
once	TRBJ2-3	TRBD2	TRBV7-6	TGTGCCAGCAGCTTAAGTAGCGGGACCCTAAGGGATACGCAGTATTTT	CASSLSSGTLRDTQYF
.	TRBJ1-5	TRBD1	TRBV6-2/TRBV6-3	TGTGCCAGCAGTTACGCAGGGGGTCAGCCCCAGCATTTT	CASSYAGGQPQHF
.	TRBJ2-7	TRBD2	TRBV27	TGTGCCAGCAGTGCCGGGACTAGTCCCTACGAGCAGTACTTC	CASSAGTSPYEQYF
once	TRBJ1-1	.	TRBV15	TGTGCCACCAGCAGAGATATTGACACTGAAGCTTTCTTT	CATSRDIDTEAFF
.	TRBJ2-2	.	TRBV7-8	TGTGCCAGCAGCTTACTCCCCCCCGGGACAAACACCGGGGAGCTGTTTTTT	CASSLLPPGTNTGELFF
.	TRBJ1-1	.	TRBV5-1	TGCGCCAGCAGCTTTTTACAGGGTTACGGCACTGAAGCTTTCTTT	CASSFLQGYGTEAFF
.	TRBJ1-1	TRBD1	TRBV7-2	TGTGCCAGCAGCTTAAATCAGGGGGCCCAATCTGAAGCTTTCTTT	CASSLNQGAQSEAFF
.	TRBJ2-1	.	TRBV27	TGTGCCAGCAGTTTAACCCTAGCAACCTACAATGAGCAGTTCTTC	CASSLTLATYNEQFF
.	TRBJ2-1	.	TRBV30	TGTGCCTGGAGTGGGACTACCCCCTCTGGGGAGCAGTTCTTC	CAWSGTTPSGEQFF
.	TRBJ2-2	TRBD2	TRBV19	TGTGCCAGTACCATGGGGCGGGAGCGGAACACCGGGGAGCTGTTTTTT	CASTMGRERNTGELFF
.	TRBJ2-1	.	TRBV30	TGTGCCTGGAGACAGAGGGGGTACGAGCAGTTCTTC	CAWRQRGYEQFF
.	TRBJ2-3	.	TRBV29-1	TGCAGCACTACCCCGTCCGGCGGCGGCACAGATACGCAGTATTTT	CSTTPSGGGTDTQYF
.	TRBJ1-1	.	TRBV28	TGTGCCAGTTCCTCCGGCAGGGAGGTGACTGAAGCTTTCTTT	CASSSGREVTEAFF
once	TRBJ2-7	TRBD2	TRBV10-3	TGTGCCATCGGGGGGGATCAGGCTTACCGGGAGCAGTACTTC	CAIGGDQAYREQYF
.	TRBJ1-3	TRBD1	TRBV2	TGTGCCAGTGCGGACAGGAGGTCTGGAAACACCATATATTTT	CASADRRSGNTIYF
.	TRBJ2-2	.	TRBV7-2	TGTGCCAGCAGCTTCCAGGCGCAAGGTAGCGCCGGGGAGCTGTTTTTT	CASSFQAQGSAGELFF
.	TRBJ1-2	TRBD1	TRBV15	TGTGCCACCAGCAGGGCAGGACAGGGACCAACCTATGGCTACACCTTC	CATSRAGQGPTYGYTF
.	TRBJ2-3	.	TRBV2	TGTGCCAGCCGCAAGGTGCGGGGACTTTACACAGATACGCAGTATTTT	CASRKVRGLYTDTQYF
.	TRBJ1-1	.	TRBV15	TGTGCCACCAGCAGAGGGGACTTCATGAACACTGAAGCTTTCTTT	CATSRGDFMNTEAFF
.	TRBJ2-5	.	TRBV7-7	TGTGCTAGCAGCTTGGCGGGGTTTGCGCTCCAGTACTTC	CASSLAGFALQYF
.	TRBJ2-7	.	TRBV30	TGTGCCTGGAGTGTTACAGGGTCTCTCCGCGAGCAGTACTTC	CAWSVTGSLREQYF
.	TRBJ2-5	.	TRBV6-2/TRBV6-3	TGTGCCAGCAGTCCCCAGCAAGAGACCCAGTACTTC	CASSPQQETQYF
.	TRBJ2-2	TRBD2	TRBV6-4	TGTGCCAGCAGTGTTACTAGCGGGAGGCCCGGGGAGCTGTTTTTT	CASSVTSGRPGELFF
.	TRBJ2-5	.	TRBV2	TGTGCCAGCAGCACCGGGACAAATGTTCAAGAGACCCAGTACTTC	CASSTGTNVQETQYF
.	TRBJ2-7	.	TRBV5-1	TGCGCCAGCAGCTTGGAGGAGAGTTTGGGTGAGCAGTACTTC	CASSLEESLGEQYF
once	TRBJ2-1	TRBD2	TRBV10-1	TGCGCCAGCAGTGAGCGGGAGGGGACCTACAATGAGCAGTTCTTC	CASSEREGTYNEQFF
.	TRBJ2-7	TRBD2	TRBV29-1	TGCAGCGTGGGGACTAGCCGCTCGTACGAGCAGTACTTC	CSVGTSRSYEQYF
.	TRBJ2-5	TRBD2	TRBV2	TGTGCCAGCAGCGTCGGGACTAGCGGGAGCCAAGAGACCCAGTACTTC	CASSVGTSGSQETQYF
.	TRBJ2-1	.	TRBV28	TGTGCCAGCAGTTTCGAGGGAGGATACAATGAGCAGTTCTTC	CASSFEGGYNEQFF
.	TRBJ1-2	.	TRBV19	TGTGCCAGTAGTATGTCGAACTCCTATGGCTACACCTTC	CASSMSNSYGYTF
.	TRBJ2-3	TRBD2	TRBV7-2	TGTGCCAGCAGCTCTAGCGGGAGGGCCACAGATACGCAGTATTTT	CASSSSGRATDTQYF
.	TRBJ2-7	.	TRBV30	TGTGCCTGGAGTCGGAGTTCCTACGAGCAGTACTTC	CAWSRSSYEQYF
.	TRBJ2-7	TRBD1	TRBV28	TGTGCCAGCAGTTACTCCGGGACAGCGGTCGACGAGCAGTACTTC	CASSYSGTAVDEQYF
.	TRBJ2-2	.	TRBV30	TGTGCCTGGAGTGTCCGGGGAACCGGGGAGCTGTTTTTT	CAWSVRGTGELFF
.	TRBJ2-7	.	TRBV6-6	TGTGCCAGCAGTTATCCACAGGGTCACGAGCAGTACTTC	CASSYPQGHEQYF
.	TRBJ1-2	.	TRBV5-6	TGTGCCAGCACTCTGACAGCCGGCGGCTACACCTTC	CASTLTAGGYTF
.	TRBJ1-2	.	TRBV2	TGTGCCAGCAGTATGGGAGGTTTAACAGTCTATGGCTACACCTTC	CASSMGGLTVYGYTF
.	TRBJ1-3	.	TRBV11-2	TGTGCCAGCAGCTTATTGGGGAGGGACGTCTCTGGAAACACCATATATTTT	CASSLLGRDVSGNTIYF
once	TRBJ2-3	.	TRBV5-4	TGTGCCAGCAGCTTACAGGGTGGGGGCACAGATACGCAGTATTTT	CASSLQGGGTDTQYF